The following is a T cell receptor (beta chain) sequence with its context. Its antigen is unidentified. Each CDR3 protein is one row after TCRdb ran MiXCR on the 5' RACE reads. The sample holds approximately 500,000 distinct CDR3 sequences, about 12% seen once. CDR1 and CDR2 from the germline V gene are SQVTM and ANQGSEA. V lost 8 bases and J lost 5, with 7 bases in between. CDR3 length: 10 amino acids. These data originate in a study of CD8 T cells in ankylosing spondylitis. Overall study results and limits: What appeared characteristic of ankylosing spondylitis blood was a TCR beta motif of several highly homologous variants. Matched synovial fluid from ankylosing spondylitis patients was reported to be enriched for disease-linked clones.

The chain uses TRBV29-1 and TRBJ1-5; D remains unclear. Sequenced sample: blood, either unsorted or a sorted T cell fraction (not recorded which). The source of this sequence is a male donor with ankylosing spondylitis. The CDR3 bases are TGCAGCATTGGGGATCAGCCCCAGCATTTT. It specifies CSIGDQPQHF.